This TCR beta chain comes out of a study of cytomegalovirus exposure and HLA in healthy donors. Study-wide context: The platform used for the approximately 130 validation repertoires matched that of the roughly 670 first-cohort repertoires, a later analysis reported.

As to this clone: Antigen: not known.

Overall study results and limits: The study labeled 180 or so TCR beta chains cytomegalovirus-associated. The finding came from a later analysis; first-cohort TCR clusters tended to co-occur in the roughly 120 validation repertoires.

Germline assignment: CDR1 LNHDA and CDR2 SQIVND (reference sequence). V was pared by 4 bases and J by 8 bases, with 17 bases between. The CDR3 sequence is 14 residues long. The method was immunoSEQ multiplex PCR; TCRdb's version includes in-frame clones alone and lacks a portion of them. The data hold some 190,000 clones, with about 82% observed a single time. Specimen: PBMCs. This clonotype was sampled from a woman aged 18-30 years in good health and CMV-seronegative. The V call is TRBV19, the J call TRBJ1-2; unclear D gene. Here the CDR3 reads CASSTNGLRTGYTF. CDR3 DNA: TGTGCCAGTAGTACGAATGGTTTGAGAACCGGCTACACCTTC.